This entry concerns a single T cell receptor beta chain. The antigen is not known. The sample belongs to a study of cytomegalovirus exposure and HLA in healthy donors. Whole-study findings and limits: While the bulk of TCR sequences proved rare, some public TCRs turned up in many donors. In vitro assays verified that three CMV-associated chains recognized CMV antigens specifically.

There are 14 residues in the CDR3. Per germline, CDR1 MDHEN and CDR2 SYDVKM. Trimming removed 10 bases at V and 1 base at J, with 17 bases between. Measured with immunoSEQ multiplex PCR; TCRdb has only the in-frame clones, and not every one. The sample includes roughly 180,000 clones, about nine tenths of them seen just once. The chain uses TRBV28 and TRBJ2-7; D may correspond to TRBD1 or TRBD2 (5 bases each). The sequenced sample was PBMCs. The origin of this receptor is a young man in good health and CMV-seropositive. The CDR3 is CATRRSGQSYEQYF. CDR3 bases: TGTGCCACCCGGCGGTCGGGGCAATCCTACGAGCAGTACTTC.